The sequence of this T cell receptor beta chain was determined in a study of beta chain features in type 1 diabetes. About the research overall: All samples yielded 85 million to 130 million examined sorted cells. The study, taken as a whole, reports: Patients' naive, central memory and regulatory TCRB repertoires appeared more alike than those of healthy donors. Moderate but significant shortening of TCRB CDR3s was recorded in all four CD4+ subsets from Type 1 diabetes patients. For type 1 diabetes patients, VDJ junctions showed fewer insertions and more deletions.

The CDR3 is made up of 14 amino acids. Germline V CDR1 and CDR2: SGHVS, FQNEAQ. Between the trimmed V and J ends, which lost 3 bases and 3 bases, there was a span of 9 bases. With regard to this clone: The antigen remains unidentified.

All of the isolated RNA was reverse transcribed, so expressed TCRB transcripts were sequenced. Sequenced by immunoSEQ multiplex PCR; TCRdb stores in-frame clones only, minus some. The sample contains under 200,000 clones, under 9.5% of which appear only once. This sequence joins TRBV7-8 and TRBJ1-5; D might be TRBD1 (6 bases). The sample taken for sequencing was central memory CD4+ T cells from blood. The receptor was isolated from a man younger than 35 in good health. CDR3 in amino acids: CASSFTGINQPQHF. The CDR3 bases are TGTGCCAGCAGCTTTACAGGGATCAATCAGCCCCAGCATTTT.